These 29 T cell receptor beta chains were sequenced from one sample in a study of PD-L1 blockade in urothelial cancer. TCRdb's table, derived via immunoSEQ multiplex PCR, lists solely in-frame clones and lacks some. The data hold about 49,000 clones, with approximately 85% observed a single time. The time point is: pretreatment peripheral blood. Here the sequenced sample was PBMCs, taken around atezolizumab (anti-PD-L1) treatment. These receptors all come from a man aged 70-80 years with urothelial cancer.

The chain uses TRBV25-1 and TRBJ1-1; D gene ambiguous. V lost 3 bases and J 1 base, leaving 9 bases between the germline ends. The CDR3 consists of 14 residues. Germline V gene lookup returns CDR1 MGHDK and CDR2 SYGVNS. As DNA, the CDR3 is TGTGCCAGCAGTGATGAGGGCAGGAACACTGAAGCTTTCTTT. It yields the protein CASSDEGRNTEAFF.

This chain uses TRBV5-6 with TRBJ1-1, with a possible D match to TRBD1 (6 bases). The CDR3 has 14 residues. Germline V CDR1 and CDR2: SGHDT, YYEEEE. V was trimmed by 4 bases and J by 3 bases, leaving 13 bases between them. The CDR3 region is CASSDGQIHTEAFF. The CDR3 coding sequence is TGTGCCAGCAGCGACGGACAGATTCACACTGAAGCTTTCTTT.

The chain uses TRBV7-2 and TRBJ2-2; TRBD2 might be the D (6 bases). V dropped 7 bases and J dropped 0 bases, with 15 bases sitting between them. The germline V gene has CDR1 SGHTA and CDR2 FQGNSA. This CDR3 has 16 amino acids. The CDR3 nucleotides are TGTGCCAGCACCATCGGTAGACTAGCGAACACCGGGGAGCTGTTTTTT. As protein: CASTIGRLANTGELFF.

This clone was seen a handful of times. The chain joins TRBV28 to TRBJ2-1; D uncertain. V gave up 6 bases and J gave up 4 bases, with 13 bases separating them. The CDR3 covers 14 residues. Germline CDR1 is MDHEN and CDR2 is SYDVKM. CDR3 loop: CASSQLPGYNEQFF. The CDR3 region has the DNA TGTGCCAGCAGCCAACTCCCCGGTTACAATGAGCAGTTCTTC.

The V and J genes are TRBV5-3 and TRBJ1-5, with a tentative D call TRBD1 (6 bases). TRBV5-3 is classed as an ORF, of uncertain function. The CDR3 is made up of 13 amino acids. Between the trimmed V and J ends, which lost 7 bases and 5 bases, there was a span of 13 bases. The CDR3 DNA follows: TGTGCCAGACGAGAACAGGGAGATCAGCCCCAGCATTTT. It codes for CARREQGDQPQHF.

The chain carries TRBV5-1 and TRBJ2-7, with 8 nucleotides matching TRBD1. CDR3 length equals 15 residues. The ends lost 4 bases at V and 5 bases at J; junction bases unmatched: 11. CDR1 and CDR2 from the germline V gene are SGHRS and YFSETQ. CDR3 in amino acids: CASSTSRDRLNEQYF. The DNA for the CDR3 is TGCGCCAGCAGCACTTCCCGGGACAGGTTGAACGAGCAGTACTTC.

This chain links TRBV5-1 with TRBJ1-5, with TRBD1 matching 11 bases. This CDR3 spans 16 amino acids. CDR1 SGHRS and CDR2 YFSETQ come from the germline V gene. J lost 4 bases, V lost 5 bases, and 8 bases had no gene match. In nucleotides, the CDR3 is TGCGCCAGCAGGGCGGGACAGGGGGAATGGAATCAGCCCCAGCATTTT. This encodes CASRAGQGEWNQPQHF. Looking up the rest from reference TRBV5-1 and TRBJ1-5 gives the full variable domain: KAGVTQTPRYLIKTRGQQVTLSCSPISGHRSVSWYQQTPGQGLQFLFEYFSETQRNKGNFPGRFSGRQFSNSRSEMNVSTLELGDSALYLCASRAGQGEWNQPQHFGDGTRLSIL.

The rearrangement uses TRBV19 and TRBJ2-1, with 9 bases matching TRBD2. Trimming took 2 bases from V and 6 from J; bases not matched to a gene: 5. Germline CDR1 and CDR2: LNHDA and SQIVND (reference sequence). This CDR3 has 15 residues. The DNA of the CDR3 is TGTGCCAGTAGTATAACACTAGCGGGCCTCAATGAGCAGTTCTTC. It codes for CASSITLAGLNEQFF.

This clone showed up just a few times. The CDR3 coding sequence is TGTGCCAGCAGCTCTACCCCCACTACAGGGTCAGATACGCAGTATTTT. Its protein product is CASSSTPTTGSDTQYF. The chain couples TRBV11-3 to TRBJ2-3; TRBD1 is a possible D gene (6 bases). V was pared by 4 bases and J by 4 bases, with 18 bases between. The CDR3 is 16 amino acids. The germline V gene has CDR1 SGHNT and CDR2 YENEEA.

The V call is TRBV7-9, the J call TRBJ2-3; 10 positions agree with TRBD2. V lost 6 bases, J lost 5 bases, and 8 bases stayed unmatched. This CDR3 is 15 amino acids long. Germline V gene lookup returns CDR1 SEHNR and CDR2 FQNEAQ (reference sequence). The CDR3 DNA reads TGTGCCAGCAGTTTAAAGCGGGAGGGCGGAGATACGCAGTATTTT. As protein: CASSLKREGGDTQYF.

This chain joins TRBV13 and TRBJ1-3; D unresolved. CDR3 size: 12 residues. With 6 bases removed from V and 6 bases from J, the gap between germline ends came to 9 bases. Per the germline V gene, CDR1 is PRHDT and CDR2 is FYEKMQ (reference sequence). CDR3 nucleotide sequence: TGTGCCAGCAGTTTACGTCTAAACACCATATATTTT. It specifies CASSLRLNTIYF.

Written as DNA, the CDR3 is TGTGCCAGCAGCCGGGACAACTCTGGAAACACCATATATTTT. Amino acids: CASSRDNSGNTIYF. This chain links TRBV6-1 with TRBJ1-3, with D perhaps matching TRBD1 (6 bases). With 6 bases removed from V and 0 bases from J, the gap between germline ends came to 9 bases. Germline V CDR1 and CDR2: MNHNS, SASEGT. CDR3 size: 14 residues.

The chain uses TRBV6-1 and TRBJ2-3; 7 nucleotides agree with TRBD1. Germline-derived CDR1 and CDR2 are MNHNS and SASEGT. V trimming: 6 bases; J trimming: 3 bases; junction bases outside the gene matches: 9. This CDR3 is 15 amino acids long. CDR3 in amino acids: CASRMTGFGTDTQYF. CDR3 bases: TGTGCCAGCAGGATGACAGGGTTCGGGACAGATACGCAGTATTTT.

The rearrangement joins TRBV6-1 to TRBJ2-7; 10 nucleotides align to TRBD1. CDR3 length: 11 amino acids. Germline lookup yields CDR1 MNHNS and CDR2 SASEGT. J gave up 12 bases and V 6 bases, and 5 bases lay outside the gene matches. The CDR3 bases are TGTGCCAGCAGGGAGACAGGGGGCCTGTACTTC. Its protein product is CASRETGGLYF.

The sample holds a few counts of this clone. The chain employs TRBV10-1 and TRBJ2-1; D call uncertain. V dropped 9 bases and J dropped 4 bases, with 19 bases sitting between them. Germline assignment: CDR1 WNHNN and CDR2 SYGVQD (reference sequence). There are 15 residues in the CDR3. In DNA, the CDR3 is TGCGCCAGATCGACTGGGTGGATCTCTTACAATGAGCAGTTCTTC. It specifies CARSTGWISYNEQFF.

This clone was found a few times. The V and J genes are TRBV19 and TRBJ1-1, with D hard to call. Germline V lookup: CDR1 LNHDA, CDR2 SQIVND (reference sequence). The V end was cut by 3 bases, the J end by 6 bases, with 5 bases between. CDR3 length: 11 residues. CDR3 amino acids: CASSISPEAFF. The DNA of the CDR3 is TGTGCCAGTAGTATCTCCCCTGAAGCTTTCTTT.

The chain employs TRBV27 and TRBJ2-5; 7 nucleotides align to TRBD1. The CDR3 contains 15 residues. Germline loops: CDR1 MNHEY, CDR2 SMNVEV (reference sequence). V gave up 5 bases and J gave up 1 base; unmatched junction bases: 7. Here the CDR3 reads CASSPRTGSQETQYF. CDR3 coding DNA: TGTGCCAGCAGTCCTCGGACAGGCAGCCAAGAGACCCAGTACTTC.

This chain connects TRBV6-4 to TRBJ1-1; 8 bases agree with TRBD1. CDR1 MRHNA and CDR2 SNTAGT come from the germline V gene. V dropped 5 bases and J dropped 5; count of bases not matched to a gene: 4. The length of the CDR3 is 13 residues. The CDR3 nucleotides are TGTGCCAGCAGTTTGACAGGGGATACTGAAGCTTTCTTT. Translation gives CASSLTGDTEAFF.

The genes are TRBV7-3 and TRBJ2-1; TRBD2 is a possible D gene (6 bases). The CDR3 length is 16 residues. V gave up 3 bases and J gave up 0 bases, with 12 bases separating them. Germline V gives CDR1 SGHTA, CDR2 FQGTGA. The CDR3 DNA is TGTGCCAGCAGCTTCAGTCGCGGGGTCTCCTACAATGAGCAGTTCTTC. Translated, it gives CASSFSRGVSYNEQFF.

This clone was found once. The V gene is TRBV7-2, the J gene TRBJ2-5; weak D call: TRBD2 (6 bases). The CDR3 runs to 14 residues. Germline V gene sequence: CDR1 SGHTA, CDR2 FQGNSA. V lost 5 bases to trimming and J lost 1 base, with 11 bases between them. CDR3 coding DNA: TGTGCCAGCAGCCCAGGACTATTCCAAGAGACCCAGTACTTC. Translated: CASSPGLFQETQYF. The full variable domain, completed using reference TRBV7-2 and TRBJ2-5, is GAGVSQSPSNKVTEKGKDVELRCDPISGHTALYWYRQSLGQGLEFLIYFQGNSAPDKSGLPSDRFSAERTGGSVSTLTIQRTQQEDSAVYLCASSPGLFQETQYFGPGTRLLVL.

The chain joins TRBV6-5 to TRBJ2-5; the D gene is possibly TRBD2 (5 bases). CDR1 and CDR2 (germline): MNHEY, SVGAGI. The CDR3 spans 14 residues. The germline V and J ends were trimmed by 2 bases and 5 bases, with 12 bases remaining between them. CDR3 residues: CASSYGGSGETQYF. The CDR3 nucleotides read TGTGCCAGCAGTTACGGCGGGTCTGGGGAGACCCAGTACTTC.

The chain carries TRBV11-3 and TRBJ2-2; D possibly corresponds to TRBD2 (6 bases). CDR3 length: 15 residues. V was trimmed by 5 bases and J by 2 bases, leaving 12 bases between them. Germline V gives CDR1 SGHNT, CDR2 YENEEA. Written as DNA, the CDR3 is TGTGCCAGCAGCGCGGTCGGGGGAAACACCGGGGAGCTGTTTTTT. As protein: CASSAVGGNTGELFF. The full variable domain, with the rest looked up from reference TRBV11-3 and TRBJ2-2, is EAGVVQSPRYKIIEKKQPVAFWCNPISGHNTLYWYLQNLGQGPELLIRYENEEAVDDSQLPKDRFSAERLKGVDSTLKIQPAELGDSAVYLCASSAVGGNTGELFFGEGSRLTVL.

The chain is built from TRBV5-1 and TRBJ1-1, with D perhaps matching TRBD1 (6 bases). The CDR3 has 15 amino acids. V gave up 4 bases and J gave up 1 base, with 14 bases separating them. Germline V gene sequence: CDR1 SGHRS, CDR2 YFSETQ. The CDR3 spells CASSPNTGRNTEAFF. CDR3 bases: TGCGCCAGCAGCCCAAACACAGGGAGGAACACTGAAGCTTTCTTT.

The genes are TRBV19 and TRBJ1-5; a weak D match, TRBD1 (5 bases). Trimming took off 5 bases at V and 3 bases at J, with 11 bases between the two ends. Germline CDR1 and CDR2: LNHDA and SQIVND (reference sequence). This CDR3 is built from 14 residues. CDR3 nucleotides: TGTGCCAGTAGTCCTGACAGAGTCAATCAGCCCCAGCATTTT. Translation: CASSPDRVNQPQHF.

This sequence joins TRBV7-8 and TRBJ2-1; TRBD2 matches 9 bases. Germline V gives CDR1 SGHVS, CDR2 FQNEAQ. V was clipped by 1 base and J by 7 bases; unmatched bases: 11. The CDR3 consists of 17 residues. CDR3 in DNA: TGTGCCAGCAGCTTAGGTCTTAGCGGGAGAATACTAAATGAGCAGTTCTTC. Amino acids: CASSLGLSGRILNEQFF.

The chain joins TRBV5-1 to TRBJ2-7, with D possibly matching TRBD2 (7 bases). CDR1 and CDR2 from the germline V gene are SGHRS and YFSETQ. The CDR3 has 13 amino acids. The ends were cut back, 0 bases at V and 5 bases at J, with 9 bases in the middle. The CDR3 bases are TGCGCCAGCAGCTTGGCGGGGGGCAACGAGCAGTACTTC. Amino acid sequence: CASSLAGGNEQYF. The full variable domain, rest sourced from reference TRBV5-1 and TRBJ2-7, is KAGVTQTPRYLIKTRGQQVTLSCSPISGHRSVSWYQQTPGQGLQFLFEYFSETQRNKGNFPGRFSGRQFSNSRSEMNVSTLELGDSALYLCASSLAGGNEQYFGPGTRLTVT.

The table lists this clone with a count of one. The gene calls are TRBV27 and TRBJ1-5, with D possibly TRBD1 on 5 matching bases. The CDR3 has 16 residues. The germline V gene has CDR1 MNHEY and CDR2 SMNVEV (reference sequence). V lost 5 bases to trimming and J lost 0 bases, with 14 bases between them. The CDR3 protein is CASSPLIQGSNQPQHF. In nucleotides, the CDR3 is TGTGCCAGCAGTCCACTAATTCAGGGTAGCAATCAGCCCCAGCATTTT.

The V call is TRBV10-3, the J call TRBJ2-5; the D gene is possibly TRBD2 (5 bases). The CDR3 contains 16 residues. Trimming cost V 5 bases and J 1 base, with 17 bases left between them. In germline, CDR1 is ENHRY, CDR2 SYGVKD. The CDR3 protein is CAISLAPSRGQETQYF. As DNA, the CDR3 is TGTGCCATCAGTCTAGCCCCCTCGAGAGGCCAAGAGACCCAGTACTTC.

The chain carries TRBV5-1 and TRBJ2-5, with 7 nucleotides matching TRBD1. The V gene end was trimmed by 2 bases and the J gene end by 3 bases; junction bases not matched to a gene: 7. The CDR3 contains 15 residues. CDR1 and CDR2 (germline): SGHRS, YFSETQ. Here the CDR3 reads CASSLQTGREETQYF. CDR3 DNA: TGCGCCAGCAGCTTACAGACAGGGAGAGAAGAGACCCAGTACTTC.